Below, 6 T cell receptor beta chains from the same sample are listed, as sequenced in a study of blood T cell repertoires in COVID-19. Sequenced by immunoSEQ multiplex PCR; TCRdb stores in-frame clones only, minus some. The sample contains 300,000 or so clones, roughly 88% of which appear only once. Sequencing used peripheral blood. These receptors came from a woman in her 50s with acute or convalescent COVID-19.

Turning to this clone: The same CDR3 can be traced to other DNA sequences in this sample. V usage is TRBV2 and J usage is TRBJ1-5; D is ambiguous. Trimming took 4 bases from V and 1 from J, leaving 5 bases between them. The CDR3 is 13 amino acids. Looked up from germline, CDR1 is SNHLY and CDR2 is FYNNEI. CDR3 protein: CASSGESNQPQHF. The CDR3 DNA reads TGTGCCAGCAGTGGAGAGAGCAATCAGCCCCAGCATTTT.

This clone was found once. CDR3 bases: TGTGCCAGCAGCTTAATGGGGGGTCAAACTGAAGCTTTCTTT. Translated, it gives CASSLMGGQTEAFF. The chain employs TRBV7-2 and TRBJ1-1, with D tentatively TRBD1 (5 bases). V was shortened by 2 bases and J by 5 bases, with 12 bases between the two germline ends. CDR3 length: 14 residues. Looked up from germline, CDR1 is SGHTA and CDR2 is FQGNSA.

The chain employs TRBV7-9 and TRBJ1-2, with 7 positions matching TRBD1. The germline CDR1 and CDR2 sequences are SEHNR and FQNEAQ (reference sequence). The CDR3 runs 15 residues. V shed 1 base, J shed 7 bases, and the junction held 9 bases outside the gene matches. CDR3 coding DNA: TGTGCCAGCAGCTTAGTGATACAGGGGAAGGCTGGCTACACCTTC. The encoded protein is CASSLVIQGKAGYTF.

The chain has TRBV29-1 and TRBJ2-6; D may be TRBD1 (7 bases). Germline V lookup: CDR1 SQVTM, CDR2 ANQGSEA. V shed 4 bases and J shed 0 bases, with 13 bases lying between them. The CDR3 covers 16 residues. CDR3 nucleotide sequence: TGCAGCGTTGTGGTCCAGGGGGGCTCTGGGGCCAACGTCCTGACTTTC. This sequence encodes CSVVVQGGSGANVLTF. Complete variable domain (other parts from reference TRBV29-1 and TRBJ2-6): SAVISQKPSRDICQRGTSLTIQCQVDSQVTMMFWYRQQPGQSLTLIATANQGSEATYESGFVIDKFPISRPNLTFSTLTVSNMSPEDSSIYLCSVVVQGGSGANVLTFGAGSRLTVL.

This chain connects TRBV9 to TRBJ2-3; possibly TRBD2 for D (5 bases). Trimming pared 3 bases from V and 5 bases from J, leaving 22 bases between. This CDR3 is built from 17 residues. The germline CDR1 and CDR2 sequences are SGDLS and YYNGEE. The CDR3: CASSAPLALSSIDTQYF. The CDR3 DNA is TGTGCCAGCAGCGCACCTCTAGCTTTGAGTTCTATAGATACGCAGTATTTT.

The gene calls are TRBV5-1 and TRBJ2-2; tentative D call: TRBD1 (6 bases). Per the germline V gene, CDR1 is SGHRS and CDR2 is YFSETQ. V lost 4 bases, J lost 4 bases, and 20 bases lay in between. The CDR3 has 17 amino acids. CDR3 region: CASSVLAQGGGTGELFF. CDR3 nucleotide sequence: TGCGCCAGCAGCGTGTTAGCACAGGGTGGGGGCACCGGGGAGCTGTTTTTT.